The clone carrying this T cell receptor beta chain was observed a few times. As yet, its antigen is unknown. These data originate in a study of T cells in Graves' hyperthyroidism and ophthalmopathy. Overall study findings and caveats: Most clonotypes expanded in the thyroid (above 0.001) were also present in blood.

The germline V and J ends were trimmed by 4 bases and 12 bases, with 10 bases remaining between them. Germline V lookup: CDR1 MNHEY, CDR2 SVGEGT. The CDR3 covers 12 residues. Researchers amplified the TCR beta CDR3 regions from RNA transcripts. During a first-round RT-PCR of the TCR CDR3, the HTBI primer set was used. TCRdb used MiXCR to reprocess the multiplex PCR reads, holding one entry per CDR3 protein. The profile shows over 200,000 distinct CDR3 sequences, 15% to 20% of them singletons. Sequencing input: blood. The origin of this receptor is a man between 35 and 55 years old with Graves' hyperthyroidism. This rearrangement joins TRBV6-2 or TRBV6-3 to TRBJ1-6; TRBD1 might be the D (6 bases). CDR3 coding DNA: TGTGCCAGCAGTTTCCAGGGGTTACCCCTCCACTTT. Translation gives CASSFQGLPLHF.